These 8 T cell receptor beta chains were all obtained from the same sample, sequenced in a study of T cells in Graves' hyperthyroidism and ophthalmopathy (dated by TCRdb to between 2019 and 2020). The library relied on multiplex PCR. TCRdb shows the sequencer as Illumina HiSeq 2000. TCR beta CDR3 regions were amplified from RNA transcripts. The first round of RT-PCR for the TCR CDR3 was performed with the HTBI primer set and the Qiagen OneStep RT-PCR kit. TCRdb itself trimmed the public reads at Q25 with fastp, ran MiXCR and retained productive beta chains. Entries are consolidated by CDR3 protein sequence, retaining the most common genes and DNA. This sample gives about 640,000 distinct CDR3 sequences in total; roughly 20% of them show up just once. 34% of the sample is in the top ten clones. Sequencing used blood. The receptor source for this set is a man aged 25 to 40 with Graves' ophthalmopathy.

CDR3 in DNA: TGTGCCAGCTCACCACCGGGACTAGCGGGGTCCTTAGGGACCCAGTACTTC. Translated: CASSPPGLAGSLGTQYF. J is TRBJ2-5 and V is TRBV18, with TRBD2 matching over 13 bases. Germline loops: CDR1 KGHSH, CDR2 LQKENI. Germline trimming cut 0 bases from V and 7 bases from J; bases unmatched to any gene: 8. CDR3 length: 17 residues.

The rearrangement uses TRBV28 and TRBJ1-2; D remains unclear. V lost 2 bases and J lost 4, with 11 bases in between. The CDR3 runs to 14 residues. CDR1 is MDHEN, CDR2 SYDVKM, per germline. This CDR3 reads CASSLTQVLYGYTF. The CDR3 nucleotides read TGTGCCAGCAGTTTAACCCAGGTTCTCTATGGCTACACCTTC.

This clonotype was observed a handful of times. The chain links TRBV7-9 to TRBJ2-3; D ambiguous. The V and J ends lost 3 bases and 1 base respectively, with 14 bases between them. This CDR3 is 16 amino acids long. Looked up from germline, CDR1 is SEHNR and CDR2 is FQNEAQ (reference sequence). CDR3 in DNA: TGTGCCAGCAGCTTTGAGACAAAGCCTGGCACAGATACGCAGTATTTT. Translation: CASSFETKPGTDTQYF.

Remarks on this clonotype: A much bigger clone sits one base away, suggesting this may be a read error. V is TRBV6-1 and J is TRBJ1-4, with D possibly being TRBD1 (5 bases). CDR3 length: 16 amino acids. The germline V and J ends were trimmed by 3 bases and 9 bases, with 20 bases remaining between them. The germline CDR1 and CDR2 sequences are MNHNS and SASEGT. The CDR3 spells CASSDGPGTGLQKLFF. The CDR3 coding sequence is TGTGCCAGCAGTGACGGACCAGGGACCGGGCTGCAAAAACTGTTTTTT.

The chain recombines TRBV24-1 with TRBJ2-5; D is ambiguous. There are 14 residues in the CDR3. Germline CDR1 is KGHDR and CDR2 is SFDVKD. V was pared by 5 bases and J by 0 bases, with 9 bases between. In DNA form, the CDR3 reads TGTGCCACCAGTGCAGGATCGTACCAAGAGACCCAGTACTTC. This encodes CATSAGSYQETQYF.

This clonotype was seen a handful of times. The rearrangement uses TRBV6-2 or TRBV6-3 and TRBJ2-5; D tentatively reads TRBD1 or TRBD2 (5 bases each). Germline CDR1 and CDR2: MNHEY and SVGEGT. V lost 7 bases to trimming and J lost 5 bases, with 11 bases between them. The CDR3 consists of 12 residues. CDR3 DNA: TGTGCCAGCATTAGAGGGGTGGAGACCCAGTACTTC. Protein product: CASIRGVETQYF.

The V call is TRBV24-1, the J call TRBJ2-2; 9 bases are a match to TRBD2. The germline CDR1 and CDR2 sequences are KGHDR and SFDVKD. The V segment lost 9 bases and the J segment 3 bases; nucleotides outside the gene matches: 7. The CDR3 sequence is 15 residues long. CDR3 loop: CATSPSGIDTGELFF. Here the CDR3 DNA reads TGTGCCACCTCGCCTAGCGGGATTGACACCGGGGAGCTGTTTTTT.

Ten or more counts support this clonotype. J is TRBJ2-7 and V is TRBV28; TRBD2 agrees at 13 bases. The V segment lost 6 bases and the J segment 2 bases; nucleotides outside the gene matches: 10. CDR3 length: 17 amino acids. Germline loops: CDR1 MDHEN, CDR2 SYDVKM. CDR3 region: CASRPRLGTSGTYEQYF. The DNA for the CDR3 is TGTGCCAGCAGACCCCGCCTTGGGACTAGCGGGACCTACGAGCAGTACTTC.